Following are 26 T cell receptor beta chains from one sample sequenced in a study of blood T cells in healthy people across ages. A J-beta primer mix and a sample-barcoded 5' primer were used in a second PCR of about 7 to 11 cycles. TCRdb passed the 5' RACE reads through MiXCR, listing each CDR3 protein once. The sample shows hundreds of thousands of distinct CDR3 sequences, about half of them seen only once. Sequencing used blood. The receptors stem from an older man in good health.

This clonotype was found many times. V usage is TRBV20-1 and J usage is TRBJ2-5; tentative D call: TRBD1 (6 bases). Germline CDR1 and CDR2: DFQATT and SNEGSKA (reference sequence). The V gene lost 5 bases and the J gene lost 5 bases, with 12 bases spanning the gap. The CDR3 is made up of 12 amino acids. The CDR3 DNA follows: TGCAGTGCTCCCAGGGGAGACGAGACCCAGTACTTC. It specifies CSAPRGDETQYF.

This clonotype was picked up a small number of times. This chain uses TRBV12-3 or TRBV12-4 with TRBJ2-1, with 11 bases lining up with TRBD2. The CDR3 consists of 15 residues. The V gene end was trimmed by 3 bases and the J gene end by 5 bases; junction bases not matched to a gene: 3. The CDR3 nucleotides are TGTGCCAGCAGTTTTAGCGGGAGGGACCACAATGAGCAGTTCTTC. Residues: CASSFSGRDHNEQFF.

The chain combines TRBV12-3 or TRBV12-4 with TRBJ1-1; D remains unclear. Trimming left V 6 bases short and J 6 bases short, with 11 bases between. The CDR3 covers 12 residues. The CDR3 spells CASRTKGAEAFF. The CDR3 DNA is TGTGCCAGCAGAACAAAGGGAGCTGAAGCTTTCTTT.

The chain combines TRBV19 with TRBJ2-1; 14 positions agree with TRBD2. The CDR3 extends over 17 amino acids. The germline CDR1 and CDR2 sequences are LNHDA and SQIVND (reference sequence). Trimming cost V 2 bases and J 8 bases; bases outside gene matches: 8. DNA for the CDR3: TGTGCCAGTAGTATATTCCCGACTAGCGGGAGGGTGGATGAGCAGTTCTTC. Translation gives CASSIFPTSGRVDEQFF.

The genes are TRBV7-6 and TRBJ2-5; 11 nucleotides line up with TRBD2. J gave up 11 bases and V 2 bases, and 16 bases lay outside the gene matches. This CDR3 region has 17 residues. Per germline, CDR1 SGHVS and CDR2 FNYEAQ. CDR3 amino acids: CASSLSPTSGVYNEQYF. In nucleotides, the CDR3 is TGTGCCAGCAGCTTATCCCCGACTAGCGGGGTTTACAATGAGCAGTACTTC.

Points on this clonotype: Possible read error: a much larger clone is one base away. The chain's CDR3 is CSVEWLAGGEQYF. The CDR3 DNA is TGCAGCGTTGAGTGGTTAGCGGGAGGTGAGCAGTACTTC. The V and J genes are TRBV29-1 and TRBJ2-5; TRBD2 aligns across 10 bases. The length of the CDR3 is 13 residues. V lost 3 bases, J lost 11 bases, and 9 bases stayed unmatched. Per germline, CDR1 SQVTM and CDR2 ANQGSEA.

This chain connects TRBV27 to TRBJ2-1; 10 nucleotides line up with TRBD2. Trimming removed 7 bases from V and 4 bases from J; junction bases left unmatched: 10. The germline V gene encodes CDR1 MNHEY and CDR2 SMNVEV (reference sequence). This CDR3 is built from 16 residues. CDR3 DNA: TGTGCCAGCACTAGAATCCCAGCGGGGGGGTACAATGAGCAGTTCTTC. It codes for CASTRIPAGGYNEQFF.

The chain joins TRBV28 to TRBJ2-4, with D possibly TRBD2 on 5 matching bases. The J call could be wrong; TRBJ2-7 is a better fit for the DNA end. The CDR3 runs to 11 residues. The germline V gene encodes CDR1 MDHEN and CDR2 SYDVKM. The CDR3: CATRRINEQYF. The CDR3 coding sequence is TGTGCCACCCGGAGGATAAACGAGCAGTACTTC.

Ten or more counts support this clonotype. The chain recombines TRBV5-1 with TRBJ2-3; D is possibly TRBD1 (5 bases). In germline, CDR1 is SGHRS, CDR2 YFSETQ. Trimming took off 2 bases at V and 4 bases at J, with 14 bases between the two ends. The CDR3 contains 15 residues. CDR3: CASSLGVQRPDTQYF. The CDR3 region has the DNA TGCGCCAGCAGCTTAGGGGTTCAGCGTCCAGATACGCAGTATTTT.

This clonotype turned up a few times. The rearrangement joins TRBV10-3 to TRBJ2-2; D not certain. CDR1 is ENHRY, CDR2 SYGVKD, per germline. The ends were cut back, 6 bases at V and 7 bases at J, with 15 bases in the middle. The CDR3 covers 14 residues. CDR3: CAISASAEIGELFF. In nucleotides, the CDR3 is TGTGCCATCAGCGCGAGCGCGGAGATCGGGGAGCTGTTTTTT.

The chain recombines TRBV20-1 with TRBJ1-4; D possibly corresponds to TRBD1 (6 bases). Germline V gene lookup returns CDR1 DFQATT and CDR2 SNEGSKA (reference sequence). There are 13 residues in the CDR3. V shed 6 bases and J shed 7 bases, with 15 bases lying between them. The CDR3 loop is CSAGTQGGEKLFF. As DNA, the CDR3 is TGCAGTGCGGGCACACAGGGAGGTGAAAAACTGTTTTTT.

This clonotype has just a few counts. The chain combines TRBV5-1 with TRBJ2-5; D is possibly TRBD2 (5 bases). The CDR3 runs 15 residues. CDR1 SGHRS and CDR2 YFSETQ come from the germline V gene. The germline V and J ends were trimmed by 0 bases and 2 bases, with 11 bases remaining between them. CDR3 residues: CASSLGGLLQETQYF. The DNA of the CDR3 is TGCGCCAGCAGCTTGGGAGGGCTACTACAAGAGACCCAGTACTTC.

This clonotype has ten or more counts. The chain joins TRBV7-6 to TRBJ2-6; no definite D call. The germline V gene encodes CDR1 SGHVS and CDR2 FNYEAQ. This CDR3 comprises 15 residues. Trimming stripped 2 bases from V and 0 bases from J, with 5 bases between. In DNA, the CDR3 is TGTGCCAGCAGCTTACAGCCCTCTGGGGCCAACGTCCTGACTTTC. It specifies CASSLQPSGANVLTF.

The chain links TRBV28 to TRBJ2-7; TRBD1 agrees at 9 bases. V shed 2 bases and J 3 bases; nucleotides not matched to a gene: 5. The V gene's germline CDR1 is MDHEN and CDR2 SYDVKM. The CDR3 extends over 15 amino acids. The CDR3 is CASSLEWGQGYEQYF. CDR3 sequence (DNA): TGTGCCAGCAGTTTAGAGTGGGGACAGGGCTACGAGCAGTACTTC.

This clonotype was recorded a few times. The chain uses TRBV28 and TRBJ1-5; D is undetermined. The germline CDR1 and CDR2 sequences are MDHEN and SYDVKM. V lost 5 bases, J lost 5 bases, and 10 bases lay in between. The CDR3 length is 13 residues. CDR3: CASSRTVDQPQHF. The CDR3 nucleotides are TGTGCCAGCAGTCGGACGGTAGATCAGCCCCAGCATTTT.

This clonotype appeared a few times. The chain links TRBV6-2 or TRBV6-3 to TRBJ1-5, with D unresolved. V shed 6 bases and J shed 6 bases, with 9 bases lying between them. The CDR3 is 12 amino acids. Germline loops: CDR1 MNHEY, CDR2 SVGEGT. This chain's CDR3 is CASSPSIQPQHF. The CDR3 nucleotides read TGTGCCAGCAGCCCATCGATTCAGCCCCAGCATTTT.

With respect to this clonotype: Possible read error: a much larger clone is one base away. The CDR3 nucleotides are TGTGCCAGCAGTCGCAGCCAAGACACTCAGCAGTACTTC. This codes for CASSRSQDTQQYF. The chain recombines TRBV12-3 or TRBV12-4 with TRBJ2-7; D ambiguous. The CDR3 runs to 13 residues. V was shortened by 5 bases and J by 8 bases, with 16 bases between the two germline ends.

The CDR3: CAISESGTSGKETQYF. CDR3 coding DNA: TGTGCCATCAGTGAGTCCGGGACTAGCGGGAAAGAGACCCAGTACTTC. The V and J genes are TRBV10-3 and TRBJ2-5, with 13 nucleotides matching TRBD2. Germline CDR1 reads ENHRY; CDR2 reads SYGVKD. This CDR3 comprises 16 residues. The V and J ends lost 0 bases and 3 bases, in that order; junction bases with no gene match: 1.

The rearrangement joins TRBV7-2 to TRBJ1-5; maybe TRBD1 (6 bases). The length of the CDR3 is 13 residues. Trimming took off 5 bases at V and 6 bases at J, with 11 bases between the two ends. Germline CDR1 is SGHTA and CDR2 is FQGNSA. In nucleotides, the CDR3 is TGTGCCAGCAGCACCCAGGGGAGTCAGCCCCAGCATTTT. Translated: CASSTQGSQPQHF.

The rearrangement links TRBV20-1 to TRBJ2-7; D gene unclear. V lost 3 bases and J lost 10, with 22 bases in between. The CDR3 is 14 residues long. CDR1 is DFQATT, CDR2 SNEGSKA, per germline (reference sequence). Here the CDR3 DNA reads TGCAGTGCTAGCACCCCCCCGGGTTCCGAGTATCAGTACTTC. It yields the protein CSASTPPGSEYQYF.

This clonotype has only one observation. Germline and junction disagree at one end, which may indicate a read error. This chain uses TRBV15 with TRBJ2-1; no clear D gene. The germline CDR1 and CDR2 sequences are LNHNV and YYDKDF (reference sequence). This CDR3 is built from 13 residues. CDR3 sequence: CATSIVADNGQFF. As DNA, the CDR3 is TGCGCCACCAGCATAGTAGCCGACAATGGGCAGTTCTTC.

A note on this clonotype: A read error may be the cause here, since a much bigger clone is one base away. The rearrangement links TRBV20-1 to TRBJ2-7, with D tentatively TRBD1 (5 bases). The germline CDR1 and CDR2 sequences are DFQATT and SNEGSKA (reference sequence). V was shortened by 0 bases and J by 2 bases, with 23 bases between the two germline ends. The length of the CDR3 is 18 residues. CDR3: CSARDKYDTGHTTYEQYF. The CDR3 DNA reads TGCAGTGCTAGAGACAAATACGACACAGGACACACTACCTACGAGCAGTACTTC.

The chain has TRBV20-1 and TRBJ1-5; a weak D match, TRBD1 (6 bases). CDR3 length equals 15 residues. Trimming took off 1 base at V and 2 bases at J, with 12 bases between the two ends. CDR1 and CDR2 (germline): DFQATT, SNEGSKA (reference sequence). The CDR3 DNA is TGCAGTGCTAGAGTACAGGGTCGTCGCAATCAGCCCCAGCATTTT. Its translation: CSARVQGRRNQPQHF.

This clonotype was found a few times. This chain joins TRBV24-1 and TRBJ1-5, with D possibly being TRBD1 (6 bases). The CDR3 extends over 13 amino acids. V was shortened by 2 bases and J by 9 bases, with 10 bases between the two germline ends. Germline CDR1 KGHDR, CDR2 SFDVKD. The CDR3 DNA reads TGTGCCACCAGTGATTCCTGGGGGGCGCCCCAGCATTTT. Translated: CATSDSWGAPQHF.

The rearrangement links TRBV7-2 to TRBJ2-1; no reliable D call. V lost 10 bases and J 2 bases, leaving 9 bases between the germline ends. Germline V gene sequence: CDR1 SGHTA, CDR2 FQGNSA. The CDR3 is made up of 12 amino acids. The CDR3 is CAKGWPYNEQFF. CDR3 in DNA: TGTGCCAAAGGTTGGCCCTACAATGAGCAGTTCTTC.

In this sample, this clonotype turned up many times. This chain uses TRBV20-1 with TRBJ2-3; TRBD1 agrees at 12 bases. CDR1 is DFQATT, CDR2 SNEGSKA, per germline (reference sequence). The CDR3 runs to 15 residues. J was trimmed by 7 bases and V by 1 base; bases with no gene match: 6. The CDR3 is CSARGGTGGIYTQYF. The CDR3 DNA is TGCAGTGCTAGAGGCGGGACAGGGGGCATATATACGCAGTATTTT.